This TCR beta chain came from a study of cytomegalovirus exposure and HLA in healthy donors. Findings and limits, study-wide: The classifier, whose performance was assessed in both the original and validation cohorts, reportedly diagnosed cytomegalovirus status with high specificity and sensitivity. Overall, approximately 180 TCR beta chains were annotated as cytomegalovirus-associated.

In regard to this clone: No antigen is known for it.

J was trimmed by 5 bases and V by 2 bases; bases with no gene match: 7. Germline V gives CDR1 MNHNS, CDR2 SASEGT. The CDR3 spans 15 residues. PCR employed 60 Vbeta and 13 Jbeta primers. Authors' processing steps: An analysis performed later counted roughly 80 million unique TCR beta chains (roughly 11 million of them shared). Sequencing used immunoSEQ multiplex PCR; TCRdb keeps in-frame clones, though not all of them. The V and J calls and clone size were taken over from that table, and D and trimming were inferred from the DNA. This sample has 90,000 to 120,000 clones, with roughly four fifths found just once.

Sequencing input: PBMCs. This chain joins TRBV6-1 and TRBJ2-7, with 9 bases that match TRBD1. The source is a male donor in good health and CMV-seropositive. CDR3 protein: CASSEIIQGAHEQYF. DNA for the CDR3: TGTGCCAGCAGTGAAATCATACAGGGGGCTCACGAGCAGTACTTC.